What follows is one TCR beta chain and its context. Its antigen is not known. All donors were Caucasian adults living in Nashville, Tennessee. Germline loops: CDR1 SNHLY, CDR2 FYNNEI. After removal of 8 bases from V and 0 bases from J, the junction contained 13 bases not matched to a gene. This CDR3 contains 17 residues. Replicate PCRs from sorted subsets contained roughly 200 ng DNA, which is 31,000 or so T cell genomes. Only in-frame clones appear in the TCRdb table, and some are missing; sequencing was by immunoSEQ multiplex PCR. The repertoire has about 2 million clones, about 95% of them found once; the top ten carry 0.13%. The data derive from a study of shared clonotypes between healthy human individuals. The overall study: Each donor's CD4 naive and CD4 memory cells filled three plates apiece, CD8 naive two, and CD8 memory one. Findings of the study overall: Naive subsets tended to show greater estimated richness than memory subsets.

The chain links TRBV2 to TRBJ2-1, with 7 bases fitting TRBD2. The source is a man aged 18 to 30 in good health. Sequenced: naive CD4+ T cells sorted from blood. Subset in this sample: CD45RA+ positively selected. CDR3: CASVWSSGAYSYNEQFF. In DNA, the CDR3 is TGTGCCAGCGTCTGGTCCAGCGGGGCCTACTCCTACAATGAGCAGTTCTTC.